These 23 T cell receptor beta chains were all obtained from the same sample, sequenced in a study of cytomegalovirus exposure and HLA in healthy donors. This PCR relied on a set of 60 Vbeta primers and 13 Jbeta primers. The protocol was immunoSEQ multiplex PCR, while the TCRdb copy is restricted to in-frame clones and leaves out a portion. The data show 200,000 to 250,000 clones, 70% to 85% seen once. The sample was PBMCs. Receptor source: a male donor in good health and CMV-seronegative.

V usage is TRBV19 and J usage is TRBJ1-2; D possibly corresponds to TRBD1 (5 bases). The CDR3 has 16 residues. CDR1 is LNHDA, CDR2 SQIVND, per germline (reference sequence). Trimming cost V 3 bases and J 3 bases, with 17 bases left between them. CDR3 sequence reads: CASSMETTGRDYGYTF. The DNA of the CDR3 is TGTGCCAGTAGTATGGAAACTACGGGCAGGGACTATGGCTACACCTTC.

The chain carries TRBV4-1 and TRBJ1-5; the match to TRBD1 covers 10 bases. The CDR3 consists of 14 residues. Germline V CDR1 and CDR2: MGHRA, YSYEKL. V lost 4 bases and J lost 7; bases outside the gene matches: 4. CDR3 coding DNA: TGCGCCAGCAGCCTTGGACAGGGGGGCCAGCCCCAGCATTTT. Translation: CASSLGQGGQPQHF.

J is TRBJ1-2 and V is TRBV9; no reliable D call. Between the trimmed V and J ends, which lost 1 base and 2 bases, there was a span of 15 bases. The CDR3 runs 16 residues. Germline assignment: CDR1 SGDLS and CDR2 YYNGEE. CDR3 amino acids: CASSVSLGEMNYGYTF. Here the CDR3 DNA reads TGTGCCAGCAGCGTATCTCTTGGGGAGATGAACTATGGCTACACCTTC.

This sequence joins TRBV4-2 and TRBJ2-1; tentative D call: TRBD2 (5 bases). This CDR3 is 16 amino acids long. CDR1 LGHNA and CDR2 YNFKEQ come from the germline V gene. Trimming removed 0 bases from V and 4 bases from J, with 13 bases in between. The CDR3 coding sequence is TGTGCCAGCAGCCAAGATTGGGGTAGCGCATACAATGAGCAGTTCTTC. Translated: CASSQDWGSAYNEQFF.

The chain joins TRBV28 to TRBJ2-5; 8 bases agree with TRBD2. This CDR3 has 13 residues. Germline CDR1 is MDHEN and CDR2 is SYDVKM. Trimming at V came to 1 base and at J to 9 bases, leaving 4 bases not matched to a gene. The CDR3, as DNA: TGTGCCAGCAGTTTATCATCCGGGGGGGCCCAGTACTTC. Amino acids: CASSLSSGGAQYF.

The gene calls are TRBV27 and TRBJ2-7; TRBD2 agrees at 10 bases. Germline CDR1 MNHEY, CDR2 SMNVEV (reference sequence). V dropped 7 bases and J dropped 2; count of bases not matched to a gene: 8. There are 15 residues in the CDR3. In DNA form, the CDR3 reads TGTGCCAGCACCACGACTAGCGGGTACCCCTACGAGCAGTACTTC. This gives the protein CASTTTSGYPYEQYF.

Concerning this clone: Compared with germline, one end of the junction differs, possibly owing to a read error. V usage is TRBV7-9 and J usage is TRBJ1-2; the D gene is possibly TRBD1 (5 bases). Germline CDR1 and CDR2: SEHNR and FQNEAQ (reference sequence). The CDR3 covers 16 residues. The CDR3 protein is CSSSLVDSLGLHGYTF. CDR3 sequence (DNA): TGTTCCAGCAGCTTAGTCGACAGCTTAGGGCTTCATGGCTACACCTTC.

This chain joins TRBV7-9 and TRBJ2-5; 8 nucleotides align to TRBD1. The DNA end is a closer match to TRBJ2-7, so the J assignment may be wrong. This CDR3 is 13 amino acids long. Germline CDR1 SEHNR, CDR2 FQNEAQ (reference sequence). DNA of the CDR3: TGTGCCAGCAGCCAGACAGGGGTTAGCGAGCAGTACTTC. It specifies CASSQTGVSEQYF.

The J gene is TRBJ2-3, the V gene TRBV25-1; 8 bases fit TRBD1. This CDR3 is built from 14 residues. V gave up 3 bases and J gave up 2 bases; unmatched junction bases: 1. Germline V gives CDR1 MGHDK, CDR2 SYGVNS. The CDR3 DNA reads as TGTGCCAGCAGTGAGACAGGGGACACAGATACGCAGTATTTT. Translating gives CASSETGDTDTQYF.

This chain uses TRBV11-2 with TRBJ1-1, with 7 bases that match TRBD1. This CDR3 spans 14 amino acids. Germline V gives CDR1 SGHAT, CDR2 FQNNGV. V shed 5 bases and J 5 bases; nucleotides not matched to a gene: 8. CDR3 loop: CASSRGQFGTEAFF. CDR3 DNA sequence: TGTGCCAGCAGCCGGGGACAGTTTGGAACTGAAGCTTTCTTT.

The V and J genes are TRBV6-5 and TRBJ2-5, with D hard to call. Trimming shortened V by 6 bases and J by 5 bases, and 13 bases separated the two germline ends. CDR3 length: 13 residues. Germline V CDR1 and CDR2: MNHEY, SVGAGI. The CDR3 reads CASRSIGQETQYF. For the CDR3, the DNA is TGTGCCAGCAGATCGATTGGCCAGGAGACCCAGTACTTC.

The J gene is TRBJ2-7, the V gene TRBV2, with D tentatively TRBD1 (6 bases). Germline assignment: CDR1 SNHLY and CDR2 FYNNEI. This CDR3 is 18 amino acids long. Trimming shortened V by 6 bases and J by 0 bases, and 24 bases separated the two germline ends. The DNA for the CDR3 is TGTGCCAGCAGACAGAGGGGGATCCACCCCCTCCTCTCCTACGAGCAGTACTTC. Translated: CASRQRGIHPLLSYEQYF.

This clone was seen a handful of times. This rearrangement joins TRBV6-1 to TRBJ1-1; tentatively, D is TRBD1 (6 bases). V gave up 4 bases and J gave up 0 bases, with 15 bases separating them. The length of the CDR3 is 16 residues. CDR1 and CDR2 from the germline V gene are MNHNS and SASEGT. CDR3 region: CASSGPGVRVNTEAFF. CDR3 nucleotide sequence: TGTGCCAGCAGTGGACCAGGGGTGAGGGTGAACACTGAAGCTTTCTTT.

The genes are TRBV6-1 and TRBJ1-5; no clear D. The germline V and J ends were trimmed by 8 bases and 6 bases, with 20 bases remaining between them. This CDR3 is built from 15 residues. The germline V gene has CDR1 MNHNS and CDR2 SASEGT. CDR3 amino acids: CASRETRGSTQPQHF. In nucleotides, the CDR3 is TGTGCCAGCCGGGAAACTCGGGGATCGACTCAGCCCCAGCATTTT.

The CDR3 nucleotides read TGCGCCAGCAGCCCTACTAGCGGGATGACCGGGGAGCTGTTTTTT. Protein: CASSPTSGMTGELFF. The chain combines TRBV5-1 with TRBJ2-2, with 10 nucleotides matching TRBD2. Looked up from germline, CDR1 is SGHRS and CDR2 is YFSETQ. The CDR3 length is 15 residues. With 4 bases clipped from V and 5 bases from J, the junction kept 5 bases outside the gene matches.

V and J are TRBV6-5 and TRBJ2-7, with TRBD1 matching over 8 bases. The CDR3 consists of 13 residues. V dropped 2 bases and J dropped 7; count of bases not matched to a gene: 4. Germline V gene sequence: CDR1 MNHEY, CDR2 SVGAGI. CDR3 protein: CASSYRTGGEQYF. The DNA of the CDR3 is TGTGCCAGCAGTTACAGAACAGGGGGTGAGCAGTACTTC.

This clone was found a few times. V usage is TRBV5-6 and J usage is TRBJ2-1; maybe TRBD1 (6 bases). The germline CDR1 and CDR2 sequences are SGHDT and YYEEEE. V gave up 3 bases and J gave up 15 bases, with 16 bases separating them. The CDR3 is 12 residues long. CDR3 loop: CASSSGQSYGFF. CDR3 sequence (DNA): TGTGCCAGCAGCTCCGGACAGTCATATGGGTTCTTC.

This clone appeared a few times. The DNA for the CDR3 is TGTGCCAGCACCACCACAGGGATGGTGGATGAAAAACTGTTTTTT. Translating gives CASTTTGMVDEKLFF. V usage is TRBV5-6 and J usage is TRBJ1-4; a weak D match, TRBD1 (6 bases). The V gene's germline CDR1 is SGHDT and CDR2 YYEEEE. Trimming took off 6 bases at V and 6 bases at J, with 18 bases between the two ends. The CDR3 has 15 residues.

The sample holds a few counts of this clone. CDR3 nucleotides: TGTGCCACCAGGCAGGGCCGAGAGACCGGGGAGCTGTTTTTT. This translates into CATRQGRETGELFF. This chain uses TRBV15 with TRBJ2-2; a possible D gene is TRBD1 (5 bases). The V and J ends lost 6 bases and 5 bases respectively, with 13 bases between them. In germline, CDR1 is LNHNV, CDR2 YYDKDF (reference sequence). CDR3 length equals 14 residues.

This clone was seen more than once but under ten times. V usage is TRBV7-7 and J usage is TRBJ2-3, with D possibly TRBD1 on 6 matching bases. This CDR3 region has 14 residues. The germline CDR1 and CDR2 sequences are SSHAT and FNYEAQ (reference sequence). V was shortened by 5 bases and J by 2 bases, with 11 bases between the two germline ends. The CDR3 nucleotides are TGTGCCAGCAGCCGGGACACCAACACAGATACGCAGTATTTT. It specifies CASSRDTNTDTQYF.

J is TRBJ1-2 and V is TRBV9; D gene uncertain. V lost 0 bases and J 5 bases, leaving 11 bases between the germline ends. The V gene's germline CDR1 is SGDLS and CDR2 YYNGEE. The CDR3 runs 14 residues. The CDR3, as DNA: TGTGCCAGCAGCGTAGAGCGGGCCCCATATGGCTACACCTTC. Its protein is CASSVERAPYGYTF.

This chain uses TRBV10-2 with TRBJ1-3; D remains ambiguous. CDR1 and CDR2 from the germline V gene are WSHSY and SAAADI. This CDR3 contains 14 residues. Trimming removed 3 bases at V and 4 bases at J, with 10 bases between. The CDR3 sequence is CASSEEGSGNTIYF. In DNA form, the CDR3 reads TGCGCCAGCAGTGAAGAGGGTTCGGGAAACACCATATATTTT.

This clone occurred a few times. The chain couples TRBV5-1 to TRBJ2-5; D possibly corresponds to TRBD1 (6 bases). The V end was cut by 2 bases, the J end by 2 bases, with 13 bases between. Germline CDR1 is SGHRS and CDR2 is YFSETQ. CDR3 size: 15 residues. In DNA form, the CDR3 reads TGCGCCAGCAGCTTTTCAGGACAGCCACAAGAGACCCAGTACTTC. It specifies CASSFSGQPQETQYF. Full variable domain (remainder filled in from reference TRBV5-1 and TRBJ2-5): KAGVTQTPRYLIKTRGQQVTLSCSPISGHRSVSWYQQTPGQGLQFLFEYFSETQRNKGNFPGRFSGRQFSNSRSEMNVSTLELGDSALYLCASSFSGQPQETQYFGPGTRLLVL.